The next 4 T cell receptor beta chains were all read from a single sample in a study of a mutant IDH1 vaccine in newly diagnosed glioma. Sample time point: week 23, last vaccination. In the vaccine, a single dose held 300 ug of the mutant IDH1 20-mer peptide, along with topical imiquimod. These receptors are not linked to any known antigen. TCRdb's copy holds only in-frame clones and misses some; the assay was immunoSEQ multiplex PCR. The data contain 25,000 to 30,000 clones, around 80% of them singletons. Sample: PBMCs, taken from a glioma patient whose treatment included an IDH1 peptide vaccine. These receptors originate from a woman aged 25 to 39 with glioma.

This clone was recorded a few times. The rearrangement links TRBV5-5 to TRBJ1-1; a possible D gene is TRBD1 (5 bases). Germline CDR1 is SGHKS and CDR2 is YYEKEE (reference sequence). The CDR3 has 14 residues. V was trimmed by 0 bases and J by 4 bases, leaving 10 bases between them. CDR3 region: CASSLEGGGTEAFF. CDR3 DNA: TGTGCCAGCAGCTTGGAGGGTGGGGGCACTGAAGCTTTCTTT.

This rearrangement joins TRBV18 to TRBJ1-6, with a possible D match to TRBD1 (5 bases). The CDR3 sequence is 16 residues long. Trimming left V 2 bases short and J 10 bases short, with 18 bases between. The germline V gene has CDR1 KGHSH and CDR2 LQKENI. CDR3 sequence: CASSPFGDPGDSPLHF. In DNA form, the CDR3 reads TGTGCCAGCTCACCATTCGGGGACCCTGGGGACTCACCCCTCCACTTT.

This chain connects TRBV6-1 to TRBJ2-3; TRBD2 is a possible D gene (6 bases). This CDR3 has 15 residues. Germline assignment: CDR1 MNHNS and CDR2 SASEGT. Trimming took off 4 bases at V and 2 bases at J, with 13 bases between the two ends. The CDR3 here is CASSALASNTDTQYF. The CDR3 DNA reads TGTGCCAGCAGTGCCCTAGCGAGCAACACAGATACGCAGTATTTT.

The chain links TRBV4-3 to TRBJ1-4, with D possibly TRBD1 on 6 matching bases. The ends were cut back, 0 bases at V and 8 bases at J, with 22 bases in the middle. The CDR3 runs 18 residues. Germline assignment: CDR1 LGHNA and CDR2 YSLEER. CDR3 residues: CASSQDIFVGAKEEKLFF. The CDR3 DNA reads as TGCGCCAGCAGCCAAGATATCTTCGTGGGGGCGAAGGAAGAAAAACTGTTTTTT.